Following are 6 T cell receptor beta chains from one sample sequenced in a study of blood T cell repertoires in COVID-19. Generated by immunoSEQ multiplex PCR, the TCRdb table keeps only in-frame clones and is missing some. Of approximately 200,000 clones listed, 65% to 90% are singletons. The sequenced sample consisted of peripheral blood. These receptors all come from a human donor in a cohort sampled during active COVID-19.

The chain carries TRBV20-1 and TRBJ1-3; tentatively, D is TRBD1 (6 bases). The germline CDR1 and CDR2 sequences are DFQATT and SNEGSKA (reference sequence). CDR3 size: 16 residues. V was shortened by 4 bases and J by 0 bases, with 16 bases between the two germline ends. The CDR3 DNA reads as TGCAGTGCTACTGAATTGCCAGGGGTCTCTGGAAACACCATATATTTT. This gives the protein CSATELPGVSGNTIYF.

The chain carries TRBV5-1 and TRBJ2-7; D is unresolved. Germline values: CDR1 SGHRS, CDR2 YFSETQ. The V and J ends lost 4 bases and 1 base respectively, with 6 bases between them. This CDR3 comprises 12 residues. The CDR3 bases are TGCGCCAGCAGCCTTACTTCCTACGAGCAGTACTTC. Amino acid sequence: CASSLTSYEQYF.

This chain joins TRBV29-1 and TRBJ1-1; 12 bases fit TRBD1. This CDR3 is 12 amino acids long. Trimming removed 7 bases from V and 5 bases from J; junction bases left unmatched: 2. Per germline, CDR1 SQVTM and CDR2 ANQGSEA. CDR3 loop: CSGGQGATEAFF. DNA of the CDR3: TGCAGCGGGGGACAGGGGGCAACTGAAGCTTTCTTT.

In its sample, this clone was seen once. The V call is TRBV7-8, the J call TRBJ2-7; 9 positions match TRBD2. Germline trimming cut 3 bases from V and 6 bases from J; bases unmatched to any gene: 6. The CDR3 length is 14 residues. Germline CDR1 SGHVS, CDR2 FQNEAQ. The CDR3 loop is CASSFPAGGGEQYF. As DNA, the CDR3 is TGTGCCAGCAGCTTCCCCGCGGGAGGGGGCGAGCAGTACTTC. The full variable domain, in which reference TRBV7-8 and TRBJ2-7 provide the parts outside the CDR3, is GAGVSQSPRYKVAKRGQDVALRCDPISGHVSLFWYQQALGQGPEFLTYFQNEAQLDKSGLPSDRFFAERPEGSVSTLKIQRTQQEDSAVYLCASSFPAGGGEQYFGPGTRLTVT.

The CDR3 region is CASSLAETSGMSTDTQYF. In nucleotides, the CDR3 is TGCGCCAGCAGCTTGGCGGAGACTAGCGGGATGAGCACAGATACGCAGTATTTT. This chain uses TRBV5-1 with TRBJ2-3; TRBD2 agrees at 11 bases. Germline V gene lookup returns CDR1 SGHRS and CDR2 YFSETQ. J lost 0 bases, V lost 0 bases, and 6 bases had no gene match. CDR3 length: 18 amino acids.

In DNA form, the CDR3 reads TGCGCCAGCAGCCCGGGAGGCAGGGGGCGTATTTCCGGGGAGCTGTTTTTT. Amino acids: CASSPGGRGRISGELFF. The chain carries TRBV5-1 and TRBJ2-2; D is perhaps TRBD1 (8 bases). This CDR3 spans 17 amino acids. The ends were cut back, 4 bases at V and 6 bases at J, with 22 bases in the middle. Germline V gene lookup returns CDR1 SGHRS and CDR2 YFSETQ.